This T cell receptor (beta chain) was captured by sequencing in a study of T cells in Graves' hyperthyroidism and ophthalmopathy. General observations from the study: Expanded thyroid clonotypes (above 0.001) were mostly also found in blood.

Amplification of TCR beta CDR3 regions was performed using RNA transcripts as template. The TCR CDR3 first-round RT-PCR relied on the HTBI primer set. TCRdb used MiXCR to reprocess the multiplex PCR reads, holding one entry per CDR3 protein. The sample contains roughly 280,000 distinct CDR3 sequences, over 15% of which appear only once. V shed 7 bases and J shed 4 bases, with 19 bases lying between them. This CDR3 spans 15 amino acids. Germline CDR1 is MNHNS and CDR2 is SASEGT. This clonotype was recorded at least ten times. Its specificity is not known. Each person with ophthalmopathy scored at least 3 on the Clinical Activity Score, reached NOSPECS grade 4 or higher, and had been ill under 3 months. Lactation, pregnancy, other autoimmune disease or uncontrolled infection excluded patients. PBMCs were obtained from 9.5 to 10 ml fresh peripheral blood.

J is TRBJ1-2 and V is TRBV6-1; the D gene is possibly TRBD1 (6 bases). Source material: blood. The receptor's source is a woman in her fifties or sixties with Graves' ophthalmopathy. The CDR3 loop reads CASKPSRGRSYGYTF. In nucleotides, the CDR3 is TGTGCCAGCAAACCCTCCCGGGGGCGATCCTATGGCTACACCTTC.